The 16 T cell receptor beta chains given below trace back to one sample, sequenced in a study of beta chain features in type 1 diabetes. Study-level findings and limits: TCRB CDR3s were moderately but significantly shorter in Type 1 diabetes patients in all four CD4+ subsets.

TCRB transcripts that were expressed got sequenced, as all of the isolated RNA had been reverse transcribed. TCRdb keeps only in-frame clones here, not all; method: immunoSEQ multiplex PCR. The profile covers about 660,000 clones, with around an eighth appearing a single time and approximately 0.039% taken by the ten largest. The antigens these receptors bind are not known. The sequencing sample was made of naive CD4+ T cells from blood. The receptors derive from a man aged 18 to 35 with type 1 diabetes.

The chain has TRBV7-2 and TRBJ1-1; TRBD1 is a possible D gene (6 bases). Germline V gene data show CDR1 as SGHTA and CDR2 as FQGNSA. V lost 2 bases and J 4 bases, leaving 14 bases between the germline ends. The CDR3 consists of 15 residues. CDR3 DNA: TGTGCCAGCAGCTTAAGGCGGCAGGGGAGCACTGAAGCTTTCTTT. Amino acids: CASSLRRQGSTEAFF.

This clone was counted a few times. This sequence joins TRBV28 and TRBJ1-4, with 8 bases fitting TRBD1. Trimming cost V 4 bases and J 5 bases; bases outside gene matches: 9. The CDR3 has 16 amino acids. Germline V gene lookup returns CDR1 MDHEN and CDR2 SYDVKM. CDR3 region: CASSSPTGGKNEKLFF. CDR3 DNA: TGTGCCAGCAGTTCCCCAACAGGGGGAAAGAATGAAAAACTGTTTTTT.

This clone has just a few counts. The CDR3 region is CASSLSGGVYETQYF. The CDR3 bases are TGTGCCAGCAGCCTGAGCGGGGGGGTATACGAGACCCAGTACTTC. The chain joins TRBV7-2 to TRBJ2-5, with 10 bases matching TRBD2. J gave up 5 bases and V 5 bases, and 8 bases lay outside the gene matches. This CDR3 has 15 residues. Per the germline V gene, CDR1 is SGHTA and CDR2 is FQGNSA.

The genes are TRBV10-3 and TRBJ2-3; the D is unclear. V lost 0 bases and J lost 2, with 3 bases in between. The CDR3 spans 13 residues. Germline CDR1 reads ENHRY; CDR2 reads SYGVKD. The DNA for the CDR3 is TGTGCCATCAGTGAGTCGGTCACAGATACGCAGTATTTT. It specifies CAISESVTDTQYF.

This clone was observed a few times. The V call is TRBV19, the J call TRBJ1-1, with D unresolved. The V end lost 10 bases, the J end lost 0 bases, and 18 bases lay between the germline ends. CDR1 is LNHDA and CDR2 is SQIVND in the germline V gene (reference sequence). The CDR3 totals 15 residues. For the CDR3, the DNA is TGTGCCACCAGCCCCTCGACAACCCTGAACACTGAAGCTTTCTTT. Translation gives CATSPSTTLNTEAFF.

This clone was seen a few times. CDR3 amino acids: CASSQSEEYEQYF. In DNA form, the CDR3 reads TGTGCCAGCTCACAGAGTGAGGAATACGAGCAGTACTTC. The V and J genes are TRBV18 and TRBJ2-7, with no clear D. V lost 4 bases and J lost 4, with 11 bases in between. This CDR3 has 13 residues. The germline CDR1 and CDR2 sequences are KGHSH and LQKENI.

This clone came up a few times. This chain links TRBV29-1 with TRBJ1-2; a weak D match, TRBD1 (5 bases). Germline lookup yields CDR1 SQVTM and CDR2 ANQGSEA. Trimming took 1 base from V and 4 from J, leaving 22 bases between them. The CDR3 is 17 amino acids. The CDR3 here is CSVEALPGILSGYGYTF. The CDR3 DNA reads TGCAGCGTTGAAGCCCTACCAGGGATTCTAAGTGGCTATGGCTACACCTTC.

The rearrangement joins TRBV7-2 to TRBJ2-7, with 8 bases identical to TRBD1. V gave up 2 bases and J gave up 5 bases; unmatched junction bases: 2. The CDR3 spans 13 residues. The V gene's germline CDR1 is SGHTA and CDR2 FQGNSA. The CDR3 region has the DNA TGTGCCAGCAGCTTATCGACAGGGGACGAGCAGTACTTC. Residues: CASSLSTGDEQYF.

This clone occurred once. This chain uses TRBV9 with TRBJ2-3, with D uncertain. Germline CDR1 reads SGDLS; CDR2 reads YYNGEE. The V gene lost 2 bases and the J gene lost 4 bases, with 14 bases spanning the gap. This CDR3 contains 15 residues. The CDR3 sequence: CASSVLGVMADTQYF. CDR3 DNA sequence: TGTGCCAGCAGCGTTCTTGGGGTAATGGCAGATACGCAGTATTTT.

The J gene is TRBJ2-5, the V gene TRBV30; tentative D call: TRBD2 (6 bases). Germline assignment: CDR1 GTSNPN and CDR2 SVGIG (reference sequence). V was trimmed by 6 bases and J by 4 bases, leaving 15 bases between them. This CDR3 is built from 13 residues. The CDR3 reads CACPVEGGETQYF. The CDR3 coding sequence is TGTGCCTGTCCGGTAGAGGGAGGAGAGACCCAGTACTTC.

This clone was counted a few times. This chain connects TRBV6-1 to TRBJ2-7; D tentatively reads TRBD1 or TRBD2 (5 bases each). The CDR3 covers 13 residues. Germline V gene lookup returns CDR1 MNHNS and CDR2 SASEGT. Trimming took off 7 bases at V and 4 bases at J, with 14 bases between the two ends. The chain's CDR3 is CASMAFGGYEQYF. The DNA for the CDR3 is TGTGCCAGCATGGCTTTTGGGGGATACGAGCAGTACTTC.

This clone was detected a few times. The chain carries TRBV2 and TRBJ2-3, with 7 positions matching TRBD2. With V trimmed by 3 bases and J by 2 bases, 2 bases remained unmatched. Germline V gene lookup returns CDR1 SNHLY and CDR2 FYNNEI. The CDR3 loop spans 14 amino acids. CDR3 in DNA: TGTGCCAGCAGTGATACTAGCGTCACAGATACGCAGTATTTT. It encodes CASSDTSVTDTQYF.

This clone has more than one count but fewer than ten. The rearrangement uses TRBV9 and TRBJ1-5; D perhaps matches TRBD1 (6 bases). This CDR3 is built from 14 residues. In germline, CDR1 is SGDLS, CDR2 YYNGEE. V was pared by 3 bases and J by 7 bases, with 14 bases between. CDR3 amino acids: CASSEQGERQPQHF. The CDR3 bases are TGTGCCAGCAGCGAACAGGGAGAGAGGCAGCCCCAGCATTTT. The full variable domain, completed using reference TRBV9 and TRBJ1-5, is DSGVTQTPKHLITATGQRVTLRCSPRSGDLSVYWYQQSLDQGLQFLIQYYNGEERAKGNILERFSAQQFPDLHSELNLSSLELGDSALYFCASSEQGERQPQHFGDGTRLSIL.

The V gene is TRBV10-3, the J gene TRBJ1-6; unclear D gene. V lost 9 bases to trimming and J lost 8 bases, with 20 bases between them. The CDR3 covers 15 residues. In germline, CDR1 is ENHRY, CDR2 SYGVKD. The CDR3 loop reads CAILEPDLADSPLHF. The CDR3 region has the DNA TGTGCCATTTTGGAGCCGGACTTAGCGGATTCACCCCTCCACTTT.

The gene calls are TRBV9 and TRBJ1-1; D is ambiguous. The CDR3 is 13 amino acids. Germline V gene sequence: CDR1 SGDLS, CDR2 YYNGEE. V lost 2 bases, J lost 8 bases, and 13 bases lay in between. CDR3 sequence reads: CASSVEKGTEAFF. In DNA form, the CDR3 reads TGTGCCAGCAGCGTTGAGAAGGGAACCGAAGCTTTCTTT. The variable domain in full, completed from reference TRBV9 and TRBJ1-1, reads DSGVTQTPKHLITATGQRVTLRCSPRSGDLSVYWYQQSLDQGLQFLIQYYNGEERAKGNILERFSAQQFPDLHSELNLSSLELGDSALYFCASSVEKGTEAFFGQGTRLTVV.

This clone was seen only a few times. Here the CDR3 DNA reads TGTGCCTGGATGAGCGGGGGCCTCTACAATGAGCAGTTCTTC. Amino acids: CAWMSGGLYNEQFF. The rearrangement links TRBV30 to TRBJ2-1; the match to TRBD2 covers 8 bases. CDR3 size: 14 residues. Germline V gives CDR1 GTSNPN, CDR2 SVGIG (reference sequence). V gave up 4 bases and J gave up 3 bases; unmatched junction bases: 5.